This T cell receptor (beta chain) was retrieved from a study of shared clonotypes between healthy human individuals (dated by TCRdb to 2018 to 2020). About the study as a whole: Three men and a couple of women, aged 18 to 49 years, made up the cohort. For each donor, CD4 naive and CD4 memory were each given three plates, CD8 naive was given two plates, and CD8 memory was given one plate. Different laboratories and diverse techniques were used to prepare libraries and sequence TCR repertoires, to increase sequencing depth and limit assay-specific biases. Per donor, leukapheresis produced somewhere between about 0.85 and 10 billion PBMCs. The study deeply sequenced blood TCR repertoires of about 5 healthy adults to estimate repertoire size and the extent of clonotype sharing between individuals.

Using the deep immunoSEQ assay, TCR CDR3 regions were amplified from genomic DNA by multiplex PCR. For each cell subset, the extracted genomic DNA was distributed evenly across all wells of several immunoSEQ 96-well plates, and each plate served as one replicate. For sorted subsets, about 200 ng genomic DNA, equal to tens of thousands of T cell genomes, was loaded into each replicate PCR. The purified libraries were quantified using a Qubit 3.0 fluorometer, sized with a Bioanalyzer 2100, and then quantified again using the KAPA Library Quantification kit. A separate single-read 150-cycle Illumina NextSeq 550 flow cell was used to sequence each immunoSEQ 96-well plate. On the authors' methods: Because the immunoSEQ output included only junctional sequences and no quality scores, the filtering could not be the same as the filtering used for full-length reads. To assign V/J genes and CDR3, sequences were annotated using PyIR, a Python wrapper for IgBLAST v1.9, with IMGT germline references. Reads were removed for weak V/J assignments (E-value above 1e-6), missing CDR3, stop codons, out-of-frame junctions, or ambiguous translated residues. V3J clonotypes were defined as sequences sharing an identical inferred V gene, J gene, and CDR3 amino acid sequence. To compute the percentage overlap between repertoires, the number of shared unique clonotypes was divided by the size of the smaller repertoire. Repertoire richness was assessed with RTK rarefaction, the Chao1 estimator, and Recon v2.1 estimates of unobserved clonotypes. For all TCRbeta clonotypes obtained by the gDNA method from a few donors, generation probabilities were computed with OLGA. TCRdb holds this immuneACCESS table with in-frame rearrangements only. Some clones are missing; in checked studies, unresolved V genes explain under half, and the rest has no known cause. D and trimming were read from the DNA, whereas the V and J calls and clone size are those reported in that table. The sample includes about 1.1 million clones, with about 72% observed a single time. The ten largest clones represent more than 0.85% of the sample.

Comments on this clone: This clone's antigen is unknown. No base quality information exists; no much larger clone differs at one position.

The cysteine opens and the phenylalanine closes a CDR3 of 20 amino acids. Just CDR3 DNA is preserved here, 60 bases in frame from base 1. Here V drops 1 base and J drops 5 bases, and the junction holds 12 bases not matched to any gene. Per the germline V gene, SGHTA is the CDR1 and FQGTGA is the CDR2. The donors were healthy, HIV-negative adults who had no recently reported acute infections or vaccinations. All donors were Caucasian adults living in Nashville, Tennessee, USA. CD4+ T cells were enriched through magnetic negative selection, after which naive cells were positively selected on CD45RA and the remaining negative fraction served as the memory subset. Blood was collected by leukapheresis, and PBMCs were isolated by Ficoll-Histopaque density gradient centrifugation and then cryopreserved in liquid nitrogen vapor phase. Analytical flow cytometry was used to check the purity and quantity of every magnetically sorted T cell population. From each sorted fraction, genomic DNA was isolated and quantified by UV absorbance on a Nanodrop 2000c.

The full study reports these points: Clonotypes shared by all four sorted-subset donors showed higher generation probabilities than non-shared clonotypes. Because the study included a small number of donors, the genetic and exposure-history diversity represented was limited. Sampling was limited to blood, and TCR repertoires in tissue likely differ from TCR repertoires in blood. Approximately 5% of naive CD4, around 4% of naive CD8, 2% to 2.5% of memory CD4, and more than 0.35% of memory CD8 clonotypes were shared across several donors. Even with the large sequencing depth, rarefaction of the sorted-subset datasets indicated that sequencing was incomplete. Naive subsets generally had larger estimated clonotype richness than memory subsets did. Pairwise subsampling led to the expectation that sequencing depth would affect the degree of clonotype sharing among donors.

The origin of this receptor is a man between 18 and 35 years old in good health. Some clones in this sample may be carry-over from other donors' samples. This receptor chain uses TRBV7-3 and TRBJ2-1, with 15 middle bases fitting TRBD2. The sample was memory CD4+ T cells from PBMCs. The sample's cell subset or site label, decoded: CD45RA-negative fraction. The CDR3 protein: CASSLIAGLAGGPTHNEQFF. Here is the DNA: TGTGCCAGCAGCTTAATTGCCGGACTAGCGGGAGGGCCCACCCACAATGAGCAGTTCTTC.